Following are 24 T cell receptor beta chains from one sample sequenced in a study of T cell repertoires in cytomegalovirus infection. TCRdb analysed the reads with MiXCR anew, one entry per CDR3 protein. The repertoire holds approximately 160,000 distinct CDR3 sequences, with 15% to 20% as singletons. The specimen was CD8+ T cells from PBMCs. Receptors originate from a human donor in good health (CMV status not recorded). Some clones in this sample may be carry-over from other donors' samples.

The V gene is TRBV6-1, the J gene TRBJ2-7; 11 nucleotides line up with TRBD2. Germline CDR1 is MNHNS and CDR2 is SASEGT. The CDR3 contains 15 residues. V was clipped by 1 base and J by 6 bases; unmatched bases: 5. CDR3 residues: CASSEGTSGSSEQYF. The CDR3 nucleotides are TGTGCCAGCAGTGAAGGCACTAGCGGGAGCAGCGAGCAGTACTTC.

This clonotype has a handful of counts. The chain couples TRBV7-2 to TRBJ1-5, with TRBD1 matching 10 bases. Unmatched junction bases numbered 9, after V lost 3 bases and J lost 7 bases. Germline V gene data show CDR1 as SGHTA and CDR2 as FQGNSA. This CDR3 contains 16 residues. The CDR3 DNA reads TGTGCCAGCAGCTTTTTTGGGGACAGGGGCTGGCAGCCCCAGCATTTT. It is translated as CASSFFGDRGWQPQHF.

The V call is TRBV10-3, the J call TRBJ1-4; D call uncertain. Germline CDR1 reads ENHRY; CDR2 reads SYGVKD. V was clipped by 0 bases and J by 8 bases, with 13 bases between them. This CDR3 has 15 amino acids. Written as DNA, the CDR3 is TGTGCCATCAGTGAGTCATTTGCGAGGGAAGAAAAACTGTTTTTT. Residues: CAISESFAREEKLFF.

This clonotype has a count of ten or more. The rearrangement joins TRBV27 to TRBJ2-7; 8 bases match TRBD2. The germline V gene has CDR1 MNHEY and CDR2 SMNVEV (reference sequence). J lost 0 bases, V lost 2 bases, and 0 bases had no gene match. There are 14 residues in the CDR3. The CDR3 region is CASSLGTSSYEQYF. DNA of the CDR3: TGTGCCAGCAGTTTAGGGACTAGCTCCTACGAGCAGTACTTC.

The table lists this clonotype with a few counts. An end of the junction differs from the germline gene, which may be a read error. This sequence joins TRBV4-3 and TRBJ1-1, with unresolved D. The germline CDR1 and CDR2 sequences are LGHNA and YSLEER. The CDR3 is made up of 13 amino acids. The CDR3 nucleotides read TGCGCCAGCAGCCTGACTGGGAGTGCTGAAGCCTTCTTT. This encodes CASSLTGSAEAFF.

Here the CDR3 reads CASSFSQDRAGLEQFF. The DNA for the CDR3 is TGTGCCAGCAGCTTTTCCCAGGATCGAGCGGGCCTTGAGCAGTTCTTC. The chain recombines TRBV7-2 with TRBJ2-1; tentative D call: TRBD2 (6 bases). The CDR3 loop spans 16 amino acids. V lost 3 bases, J lost 9 bases, and 21 bases lay in between. Per germline, CDR1 SGHTA and CDR2 FQGNSA.

A few counts support this clonotype. The V gene is TRBV27, the J gene TRBJ2-7; 10 bases agree with TRBD1. This CDR3 region has 12 residues. The junction had 5 bases not matched to a gene; V was cut back by 8 bases and J by 7 bases. Germline lookup yields CDR1 MNHEY and CDR2 SMNVEV (reference sequence). The CDR3 sequence: CASRDRGWEQYF. The CDR3 DNA sequence: TGTGCCAGCCGGGACAGGGGATGGGAGCAGTACTTC.

The V gene is TRBV7-2, the J gene TRBJ2-1; 9 bases map to TRBD2. V was pared by 0 bases and J by 1 base, with 7 bases of the junction left unmatched. Looked up from germline, CDR1 is SGHTA and CDR2 is FQGNSA. The CDR3 loop spans 18 amino acids. Here the CDR3 DNA reads TGTGCCAGCAGCTTAGCGAGGGTAGCGGGGGAATCCTACAATGAGCAGTTCTTC. Translation gives CASSLARVAGESYNEQFF.

V and J are TRBV28 and TRBJ2-7, with 8 positions matching TRBD2. V gave up 3 bases and J gave up 0 bases; unmatched junction bases: 16. Looked up from germline, CDR1 is MDHEN and CDR2 is SYDVKM. This CDR3 is 19 amino acids long. The CDR3 DNA reads TGTGCCAGCAGTTTCACGGTGGGGCTAGCGGGCCTCAGCTCCTACGAGCAGTACTTC. Protein: CASSFTVGLAGLSSYEQYF.

This sequence joins TRBV6-2 or TRBV6-3 and TRBJ1-1; D remains ambiguous. V shed 2 bases and J shed 0 bases, with 10 bases lying between them. CDR1 MNHEY and CDR2 SVGEGT come from the germline V gene. There are 15 residues in the CDR3. The CDR3 DNA sequence: TGTGCCAGCAGTTACAACGCAGTCATGAACACTGAAGCTTTCTTT. Amino acids: CASSYNAVMNTEAFF.

This clonotype was observed a handful of times. The chain joins TRBV7-9 to TRBJ2-7; TRBD2 matches at 9 bases. CDR3 length: 15 residues. CDR1 and CDR2 (germline): SEHNR, FQNEAQ (reference sequence). J gave up 6 bases and V 5 bases, and 11 bases lay outside the gene matches. The CDR3 sequence is CASSTRTSVAAEQYF. The CDR3 coding sequence is TGTGCCAGCAGCACCCGGACTAGCGTCGCCGCCGAGCAGTACTTC.

This clonotype has a handful of counts. This chain uses TRBV29-1 with TRBJ2-5, with D unclear. Germline V gene lookup returns CDR1 SQVTM and CDR2 ANQGSEA. This CDR3 has 12 amino acids. V was pared by 0 bases and J by 3 bases, with 5 bases between. The CDR3 coding sequence is TGCAGCGTTGAAGATCTAGAAGAGACCCAGTACTTC. Translation gives CSVEDLEETQYF.

This clonotype was recorded a few times. The chain links TRBV6-2 or TRBV6-3 to TRBJ2-7, with a tentative D call TRBD2 (6 bases). The germline V and J ends were trimmed by 5 bases and 3 bases, with 14 bases remaining between them. There are 14 residues in the CDR3. The V gene's germline CDR1 is MNHEY and CDR2 SVGEGT. In DNA, the CDR3 is TGTGCCAGCAGTCAGGAGGGAATGAACTACGAGCAGTACTTC. Encoded protein: CASSQEGMNYEQYF.

This chain links TRBV7-8 with TRBJ2-1, with unresolved D. Germline CDR1 reads SGHVS; CDR2 reads FQNEAQ. Between the trimmed V and J ends, which lost 5 bases and 3 bases, there was a span of 8 bases. This CDR3 is 13 amino acids long. CDR3 loop: CASSPTNYNEQFF. In nucleotides, the CDR3 is TGTGCCAGCAGCCCCACGAACTACAATGAGCAGTTCTTC.

The chain recombines TRBV20-1 with TRBJ1-5; 7 nucleotides match TRBD1. The germline V gene encodes CDR1 DFQATT and CDR2 SNEGSKA (reference sequence). V gave up 0 bases and J gave up 5 bases; unmatched junction bases: 10. This CDR3 region has 16 residues. This CDR3 is CSARDLMTGSDQPQHF. CDR3 nucleotide sequence: TGCAGTGCTAGAGATTTAATGACAGGGTCAGATCAGCCCCAGCATTTT.

The V gene is TRBV11-2, the J gene TRBJ2-7; 7 positions match TRBD2. V lost 1 base and J lost 2; bases outside the gene matches: 5. CDR3 length: 15 amino acids. Germline V lookup: CDR1 SGHAT, CDR2 FQNNGV. The CDR3, as DNA: TGTGCCAGCAGCTTAGGGCAGGGAGGGCCCTACGAGCAGTACTTC. Translation gives CASSLGQGGPYEQYF.

This clonotype was counted at least ten times. The chain joins TRBV7-2 to TRBJ2-3; 11 bases are a match to TRBD2. This CDR3 has 17 residues. With V trimmed by 5 bases and J by 0 bases, 7 bases remained unmatched. Germline V gene data show CDR1 as SGHTA and CDR2 as FQGNSA. CDR3 protein: CASSEGTSGTSTDTQYF. The CDR3 bases are TGTGCCAGCAGCGAGGGGACTAGCGGAACCAGCACAGATACGCAGTATTTT.

V gene TRBV6-6 combines with J gene TRBJ2-1; 7 positions agree with TRBD1. Trimming cost V 6 bases and J 5 bases; bases outside gene matches: 7. This CDR3 has 14 amino acids. Germline V gene sequence: CDR1 MNHNY, CDR2 SVGAGI (reference sequence). The DNA for the CDR3 is TGTGCCAGCAGCCCCGGGACAGAAAACAATGAGCAGTTCTTC. Encoded protein: CASSPGTENNEQFF.

The chain carries TRBV7-6 and TRBJ2-2; 7 nucleotides line up with TRBD2. J gave up 8 bases and V 5 bases, and 14 bases lay outside the gene matches. Germline V gene sequence: CDR1 SGHVS, CDR2 FNYEAQ. This CDR3 comprises 16 residues. The CDR3 sequence is CASSAGTKTLGGELFF. The CDR3 DNA follows: TGTGCCAGCAGCGCAGGGACTAAGACCCTGGGGGGGGAGCTGTTTTTT.

The chain is built from TRBV14 and TRBJ2-6; D not resolved. Germline-derived CDR1 and CDR2 are SGHDN and FVKESK. Trimming stripped 4 bases from V and 0 bases from J, with 10 bases between. This CDR3 has 16 amino acids. The CDR3 reads CASSLSSLSGANVLTF. The DNA for the CDR3 is TGTGCCAGCAGCCTCTCCAGCCTCTCTGGGGCCAACGTCCTGACTTTC.

The table lists this clonotype with a few counts. An end of the junction differs from the germline gene, which may be a read error. The chain links TRBV6-6 to TRBJ2-1; 7 bases agree with TRBD2. The CDR3 contains 18 residues. Germline V lookup: CDR1 MNHNY, CDR2 SVGAGI (reference sequence). CDR3 region: CASSYSTLGGDSYNEQFF. The CDR3 nucleotides are TGTGCCAGTAGTTACTCGACCTTGGGGGGGGACTCCTACAATGAGCAGTTCTTC.

Only a few counts were recorded for this clonotype. V and J are TRBV11-2 and TRBJ2-5; D is possibly TRBD1 (5 bases). The CDR3 is made up of 16 amino acids. The V gene's germline CDR1 is SGHAT and CDR2 FQNNGV. Trimming took 8 bases from V and 0 from J, leaving 19 bases between them. For the CDR3, the DNA is TGTGCCAGCTCCCATAAGGGGTTCAACCACCAAGAGACCCAGTACTTC. Amino acid sequence: CASSHKGFNHQETQYF.

V and J are TRBV6-6 and TRBJ2-7; a possible D gene is TRBD1 (5 bases). The CDR3 has 14 residues. Trimming pared 2 bases from V and 2 bases from J, leaving 10 bases between. Looked up from germline, CDR1 is MNHNY and CDR2 is SVGAGI (reference sequence). The DNA for the CDR3 is TGTGCCAGCAGTTACGATCAGGGAACCTACGAGCAGTACTTC. Its translation is CASSYDQGTYEQYF.

This clonotype is labeled as medium-sized. The V call is TRBV29-1, the J call TRBJ2-4; 9 bases agree with TRBD1. The V gene end was trimmed by 3 bases and the J gene end by 1 base; junction bases not matched to a gene: 7. CDR1 and CDR2 (germline): SQVTM, ANQGSEA. The CDR3 sequence is 16 residues long. The CDR3 protein is CSVEGEQGAAKNIQYF. CDR3 bases: TGCAGCGTTGAGGGAGAACAGGGGGCGGCCAAAAACATTCAGTACTTC.